This T cell receptor beta chain is drawn from a study of blood T cell repertoires in COVID-19. For the study at large: There were acute and convalescent COVID-19 samples, and they came from the United States, Italy and Spain. Nucleic acid was either cDNA or gDNA, and it came from T cells, B-cell-depleted T cells, or PBMCs.

After removal of 4 bases from V and 4 bases from J, the junction contained 7 bases not matched to a gene. This CDR3 region has 15 residues. Germline V lookup: CDR1 SEHNR, CDR2 FQNEAQ (reference sequence). As handled by the study authors: Reference gene primer amplification gave nucleated cell count estimates. Libraries were prepared by immunoSEQ multiplex PCR; TCRdb keeps only in-frame clonotypes and omits some of them. Clone size and V and J calls were adopted from that table, with D and trimming inferred from the DNA. The table shows about 84,000 clones, with about 68% occurring only once. Sequencing was done on a sample of peripheral blood. J is TRBJ2-3 and V is TRBV7-9; 8 bases agree with TRBD2. The clonotype originates from a man in his fifties or sixties with active or convalescent COVID-19. CDR3 sequence (DNA): TGTGCCAGCAGCTCTGCGGGGGGCCCGTCAGATACGCAGTATTTT. Translating it yields CASSSAGGPSDTQYF.